The 13 T cell receptor beta chains presented below share a single source sample, sequenced in a study of cytomegalovirus exposure and HLA in healthy donors (TCRdb year 2017). The receptor library was made with the immunoSEQ multiplex PCR assay. The multiplex PCR relied on a mix of 60 forward primers for TCR Vbeta segments and 13 reverse primers for TCR Jbeta segments. TCRdb mirrors the immuneACCESS table, restricted to in-frame sequences. Some clones are absent from its copies; in checked studies, under half trace to an unresolved V gene, and the reason for the others is unknown. This sample is represented by about 160,000 clones; 70% to 90% of them were singletons. The ten biggest clones cover roughly 2.1% of the sample. Material: PBMCs. These receptors originate from a man aged 18 to 29 in good health and CMV-seropositive.

The V and J genes are TRBV2 and TRBJ1-5; TRBD1 matches at 7 bases. CDR3 size: 16 residues. The V and J ends lost 8 bases and 6 bases, in that order; junction bases with no gene match: 16. Per the germline V gene, CDR1 is SNHLY and CDR2 is FYNNEI. The CDR3 DNA follows: TGTGCCAGCTCACAACTGACAGGGACGGCGGCTCAGCCCCAGCATTTT. It specifies CASSQLTGTAAQPQHF.

The chain carries TRBV2 and TRBJ1-1, with a possible D match to TRBD1 (6 bases). Trimming took off 6 bases at V and 2 bases at J, with 13 bases between the two ends. CDR1 is SNHLY, CDR2 FYNNEI, per germline. This CDR3 has 14 amino acids. For the CDR3, the DNA is TGTGCCAGCAGCGCTTGGACAGCCAACACTGAAGCTTTCTTT. Translating it yields CASSAWTANTEAFF.

The chain couples TRBV6-1 to TRBJ1-1; TRBD1 agrees at 7 bases. The CDR3 is made up of 14 amino acids. V shed 8 bases and J 1 base; nucleotides not matched to a gene: 7. Germline V gene data show CDR1 as MNHNS and CDR2 as SASEGT. CDR3 residues: CASVLGQANTEAFF. In DNA, the CDR3 is TGTGCCAGCGTACTAGGACAGGCGAACACTGAAGCTTTCTTT.

The V gene is TRBV9, the J gene TRBJ1-2; D gene unclear. Trimming removed 4 bases from V and 0 bases from J, with 19 bases in between. The CDR3 sequence is 17 residues long. Germline assignment: CDR1 SGDLS and CDR2 YYNGEE. The CDR3 region has the DNA TGTGCCAGCAGCTCCACGGGAGGGTTTACCTCTAACTATGGCTACACCTTC. This sequence encodes CASSSTGGFTSNYGYTF.

The chain couples TRBV30 to TRBJ1-6, with 7 bases identical to TRBD1. V lost 5 bases to trimming and J lost 11 bases; unmatched junction nucleotides: 6. The germline CDR1 and CDR2 sequences are GTSNPN and SVGIG (reference sequence). CDR3 size: 12 residues. CDR3 protein: CAWGIRGAPLHF. The CDR3 DNA follows: TGTGCCTGGGGAATCAGGGGGGCACCCCTCCACTTT.

Concerning this clone itself: Other DNA sequences in the same sample also yield this CDR3. The chain uses TRBV7-9 and TRBJ1-1; D not resolved. CDR1 and CDR2 from the germline V gene are SEHNR and FQNEAQ (reference sequence). V was cut by 5 bases and J by 2 bases, with 6 bases left in between. CDR3 length: 12 residues. The CDR3 coding sequence is TGTGCCAGCAGCCGTGGCAACACTGAAGCTTTCTTT. This gives the protein CASSRGNTEAFF. Together with reference TRBV7-9 and TRBJ1-1, the CDR3 gives the full variable domain: DTGVSQNPRHKITKRGQNVTFRCDPISEHNRLYWYRQTLGQGPEFLTYFQNEAQLEKSRLLSDRFSAERPKGSFSTLEIQRTEQGDSAMYLCASSRGNTEAFFGQGTRLTVV.

The DNA for the CDR3 is TGTGCCAGCAGTTACTCTATAGGGGCAAGCTATGGCTACACCTTC. This codes for CASSYSIGASYGYTF. This chain connects TRBV6-5 to TRBJ1-2; a weak D match, TRBD1 (5 bases). This CDR3 is 15 amino acids long. V lost 0 bases, J lost 4 bases, and 12 bases lay in between. Germline values: CDR1 MNHEY, CDR2 SVGAGI.

This clone appeared once. The chain carries TRBV29-1 and TRBJ1-2; TRBD1 matches at 8 bases. V lost 4 bases to trimming and J lost 4 bases; unmatched junction nucleotides: 5. Germline loops: CDR1 SQVTM, CDR2 ANQGSEA. CDR3 length: 13 residues. The CDR3 is CSVGDRSSYGYTF. In DNA, the CDR3 is TGCAGCGTTGGGGACAGGAGTTCCTATGGCTACACCTTC.

V usage is TRBV7-8 and J usage is TRBJ1-6, with 9 bases identical to TRBD1. The trim removed 7 bases at V and 6 bases at J, leaving 7 bases unmatched. Germline V gene data show CDR1 as SGHVS and CDR2 as FQNEAQ. The CDR3 loop spans 15 amino acids. CDR3 nucleotide sequence: TGTGCCAGCAAAGTCTCGACAGGGGGTAATTCACCCCTCCACTTT. Translation: CASKVSTGGNSPLHF.

The gene calls are TRBV7-2 and TRBJ1-2; TRBD1 might be the D (6 bases). Germline V gene sequence: CDR1 SGHTA, CDR2 FQGNSA. V was trimmed by 5 bases and J by 2 bases, leaving 12 bases between them. CDR3 length: 14 amino acids. CDR3 in DNA: TGTGCCAGCAGCATACAGGGCGGGAACTATGGCTACACCTTC. The encoded protein is CASSIQGGNYGYTF. The full variable domain, rest sourced from reference TRBV7-2 and TRBJ1-2, is GAGVSQSPSNKVTEKGKDVELRCDPISGHTALYWYRQSLGQGLEFLIYFQGNSAPDKSGLPSDRFSAERTGGSVSTLTIQRTQQEDSAVYLCASSIQGGNYGYTFGSGTRLTVV.

The rearrangement links TRBV15 to TRBJ1-5, with TRBD1 matching 9 bases. V gave up 4 bases and J gave up 0 bases; unmatched junction bases: 10. The germline gives CDR1 LNHNV, CDR2 YYDKDF (reference sequence). CDR3 length equals 18 residues. Here the CDR3 reads CATSKWTGDLDSNQPQHF. CDR3 DNA sequence: TGTGCCACCAGCAAATGGACAGGGGACCTCGATAGCAATCAGCCCCAGCATTTT.

This clone was seen a handful of times. The gene calls are TRBV2 and TRBJ2-3, with 7 bases fitting TRBD2. The germline V gene has CDR1 SNHLY and CDR2 FYNNEI. The CDR3 is made up of 18 amino acids. The V and J ends lost 4 bases and 2 bases, in that order; junction bases with no gene match: 15. CDR3 sequence (DNA): TGTGCCAGCAGTGTCGAAGTTAGCGGGCTTGTCTACACAGATACGCAGTATTTT. Translated, it gives CASSVEVSGLVYTDTQYF.

This clone was detected only once. The chain has TRBV6-1 and TRBJ1-1; possibly TRBD1 for D (6 bases). CDR3 length: 14 residues. Germline assignment: CDR1 MNHNS and CDR2 SASEGT. V was pared by 3 bases and J by 3 bases, with 11 bases between. DNA for the CDR3: TGTGCCAGCAGTGACTCAGACAGGTACACTGAAGCTTTCTTT. Amino acid sequence: CASSDSDRYTEAFF.